This T cell receptor (beta chain) appears in the sequencing data of a study of tumor-infiltrating lymphocytes in primary liver carcinoma. The input was 450 to 500 ng total RNA; TCR beta cDNA was made from it with a constant-region primer. Amplification in three nested multiplex PCR rounds with slightly modified ARM-PCR gave rise to TCR beta libraries. Investigators reported that the first two PCR rounds, at 10 cycles each, used TRBV1-TRBV30 forward primers with a C-beta reverse primer. MiXCR, run by TCRdb on the multiplex PCR reads, gives a single entry per CDR3 protein. The sample records about 190,000 distinct CDR3 sequences, around four fifths being singletons. Germline assignment: CDR1 KGHDR and CDR2 SFDVKD. This CDR3 is 11 amino acids long. V lost 3 bases to trimming and J lost 7 bases, with 5 bases between them. For each extraction, RNA and DNA were obtained together from approximately 20-30 mg of unsorted bulk tissue.

A remark on this clonotype: This sequence may be a read error, since a much larger clone differs from it by one base.

The sample taken for sequencing was tumor tissue from primary liver carcinoma. V and J are TRBV24-1 and TRBJ1-2; unclear D gene. The sequence derives from a man in his forties with primary liver carcinoma and hepatitis B virus infection. The CDR3 region has the DNA TGTGCCACCAGTGATGGGATTGGCTACACCTTC. Its translation is CATSDGIGYTF.